This T cell receptor (beta chain) was recovered during a study of technical replicates of blood from several donors (dated by TCRdb to about 2017). Libraries were prepared through the immunoSEQ multiplex PCR assay. TCRdb obtained this table from immuneACCESS and retained in-frame rearrangements with V and J assigned. These tables miss some clones; where compared with another copy, unresolved V genes account for less than half of the shortfall, and the remainder is unexplained. This sample gives about 82,000 clones in total; 96% of them show up just once. The ten largest clones add up to around 0.35% of the sample. For this chain, trimming is 10 bases at the V end and 4 bases at the J end, and the number of junction bases without a gene match is 18. Measured from the cysteine to the phenylalanine, the CDR3 is 18 residues long. The sequence is cut down to CDR3 DNA, 54 bases in frame from base 1. The germline V gene encodes CDR1 LNHDA and CDR2 SQIVND (reference sequence).

Worth noting for this clone: No cognate antigen has been identified for it. One base away there is no much larger clone; base qualities are not given.

The chain is assembled from TRBV19 and TRBJ2-2; TRBD2 matches 10 bases in the middle. Sequencing was carried out using T cells isolated from PBMCs. The sequence came from a human donor in good health. At the DNA level, the sequence is TGTGCCATCAATCCCTTCGCTAGCGGGAGAGGGGGCACCGGGGAGCTGTTTTTT. Protein translation: CAINPFASGRGGTGELFF.